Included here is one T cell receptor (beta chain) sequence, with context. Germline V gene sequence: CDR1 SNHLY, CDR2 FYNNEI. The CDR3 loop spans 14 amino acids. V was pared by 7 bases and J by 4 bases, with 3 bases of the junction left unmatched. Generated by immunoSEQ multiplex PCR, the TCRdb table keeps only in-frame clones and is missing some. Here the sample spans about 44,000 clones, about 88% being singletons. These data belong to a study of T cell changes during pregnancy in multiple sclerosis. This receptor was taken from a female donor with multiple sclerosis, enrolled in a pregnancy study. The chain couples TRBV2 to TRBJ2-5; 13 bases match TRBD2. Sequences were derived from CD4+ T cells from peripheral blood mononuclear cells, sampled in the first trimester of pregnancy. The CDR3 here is CASIRLAGGETQYF. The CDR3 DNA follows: TGTGCCAGCATTCGACTAGCGGGAGGAGAGACCCAGTACTTC.